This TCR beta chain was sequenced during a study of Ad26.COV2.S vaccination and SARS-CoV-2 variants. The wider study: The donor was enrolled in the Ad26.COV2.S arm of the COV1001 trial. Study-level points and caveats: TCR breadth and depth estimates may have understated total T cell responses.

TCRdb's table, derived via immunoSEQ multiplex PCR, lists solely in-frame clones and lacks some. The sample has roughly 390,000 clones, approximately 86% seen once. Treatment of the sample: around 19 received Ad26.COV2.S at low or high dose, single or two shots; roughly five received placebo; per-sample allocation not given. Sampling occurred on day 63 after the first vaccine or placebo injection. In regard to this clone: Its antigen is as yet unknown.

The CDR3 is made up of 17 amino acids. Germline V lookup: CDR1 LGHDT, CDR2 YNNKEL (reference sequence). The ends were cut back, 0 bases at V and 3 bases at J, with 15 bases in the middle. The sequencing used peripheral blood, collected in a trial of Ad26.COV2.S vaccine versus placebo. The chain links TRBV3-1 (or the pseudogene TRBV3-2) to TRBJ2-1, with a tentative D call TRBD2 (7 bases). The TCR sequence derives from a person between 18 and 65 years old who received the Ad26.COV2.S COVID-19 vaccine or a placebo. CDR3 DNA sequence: TGTGCCAGCAGCCAAGATTTCCTCGGGGGGCTCTACAATGAGCAGTTCTTC. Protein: CASSQDFLGGLYNEQFF.